This T cell receptor beta chain was retrieved from a study of metastatic and nonmetastatic thyroid tumors (dated by TCRdb to 2020 to 2021). Regarding the research as a whole: Repertoires were compared across peripheral blood and tumor or nodule tissue samples from malignant and benign thyroid patients. General study outcomes and caveats: TCR beta diversity was reported as significantly higher in malignant tumors than in benign nodules, in both blood and tumor samples.

CDR1 ENHRY and CDR2 SYGVKD are derived from the germline V gene. V gives up 6 bases and J gives up 2 bases, and the segment between their germline ends measures 10 bases. The CDR3 has 13 amino acids, counting the end cysteine and phenylalanine. The DNA shown is the 39-base CDR3, in frame from base 1. None of the patients had been given any treatment before thyroid surgery. Using T-cell receptor beta sequencing, the study looked back at clinical samples from patients collected from about 2011 to 2018. Library method: PCR. TCRdb records Illumina HiSeq 4000 as the sequencer. High-throughput sequencing was used to profile the TCR beta-chain CDR3 region of every patient. As for how the authors treated the data: The researchers built a classifier to tell apart papillary thyroid cancer patients with distant metastasis, based on CDR3 differences among clinicopathological groups. The Shannon index was used to assess repertoire diversity, and the Morisita-Horn index was used to assess tumor-blood repertoire similarity. TCRdb passed the public sequencing reads through fastp at Q25 and MiXCR, retaining productive beta sequences. V and J calls and clone size were set by TCRdb, not the authors. This sample lists approximately 8,000 clones; 25% to 30% were detected once. Roughly 41% of the sample goes to the ten largest clones.

Of note for this clone: Its target antigen remains unknown. No base qualities exist here, and no much larger clone lies one base off it.

Recombination joined TRBV10-3 with TRBJ2-5; possibly the D gene is TRBD1, per 6 matching bases. The sequence derives from a male donor with papillary thyroid cancer or a benign thyroid nodule (not recorded which). Some clones in this sample may be carry-over from other donors' samples. Sequenced input: tumor tissue. The CDR3 protein sequence reads: CAISERGQETQYF. The bases read TGTGCCATCAGCGAAAGGGGGCAAGAGACCCAGTACTTC.